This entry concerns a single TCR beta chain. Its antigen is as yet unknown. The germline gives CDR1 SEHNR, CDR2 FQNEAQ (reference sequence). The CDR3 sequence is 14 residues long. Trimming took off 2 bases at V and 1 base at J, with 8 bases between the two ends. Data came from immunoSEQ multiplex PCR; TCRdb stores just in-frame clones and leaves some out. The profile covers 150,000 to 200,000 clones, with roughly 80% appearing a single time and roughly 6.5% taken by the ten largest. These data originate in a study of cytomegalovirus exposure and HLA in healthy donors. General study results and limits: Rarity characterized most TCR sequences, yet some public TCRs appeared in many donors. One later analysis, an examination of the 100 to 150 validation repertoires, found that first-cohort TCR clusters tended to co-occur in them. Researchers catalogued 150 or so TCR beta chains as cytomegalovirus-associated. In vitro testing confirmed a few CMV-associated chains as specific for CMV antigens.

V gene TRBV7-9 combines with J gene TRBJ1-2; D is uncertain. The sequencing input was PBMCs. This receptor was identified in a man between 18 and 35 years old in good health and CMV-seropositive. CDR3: CASSLSKSNYGYTF. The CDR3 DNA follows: TGTGCCAGCAGCTTATCGAAGAGTAACTATGGCTACACCTTC.